A single sample gave rise to the 22 T cell receptor beta chains below, sequenced in a study of blood T cells in healthy people across ages (dated by TCRdb to the mid-2010s). The library was generated by 5' RACE. The sequencer was an Illumina HiSeq 2500. The second PCR ran for roughly 7 to 11 cycles and used a J-beta primer mix along with a sample-barcoded 5' primer. The public sequencing data were trimmed at Q25 with fastp and processed into clonotypes with MiXCR by TCRdb, which kept only in-frame beta chains. Each record represents a unique CDR3 protein, reported with the most common genes and DNA among its rows. For this sample the table gives 890,000 or so distinct CDR3 sequences, of which around 68% were detected only once. The top ten clones comprise approximately 30% of the sample. Material: blood. All receptors come from a man aged 25-45 years in good health.

This chain joins TRBV25-1 and TRBJ2-7; 9 positions agree with TRBD1. Germline V CDR1 and CDR2: MGHDK, SYGVNS. Trimming took 6 bases from V and 2 from J; bases not matched to a gene: 14. This CDR3 contains 17 residues. The CDR3 coding sequence is TGTGCCAGCAGCCACCTACAGGGGGCCCAGAAAGCCTACGAGCAGTACTTC. Encoded protein: CASSHLQGAQKAYEQYF.

The V call is TRBV24-1, the J call TRBJ2-3; D is perhaps TRBD1 or TRBD2 (5 bases each). Looked up from germline, CDR1 is KGHDR and CDR2 is SFDVKD. V was trimmed by 0 bases and J by 3 bases, leaving 15 bases between them. The CDR3 consists of 17 residues. CDR3 bases: TGTGCCACCAGTGATTTGCCCGGGACCGGGGAGACAGATACGCAGTATTTT. Translated, it gives CATSDLPGTGETDTQYF.

The chain couples TRBV5-1 to TRBJ2-4, with D perhaps matching TRBD1 or TRBD2 (5 bases each). V was cut by 2 bases and J by 8 bases, with 17 bases left in between. The germline V gene has CDR1 SGHRS and CDR2 YFSETQ. The CDR3 is made up of 15 amino acids. For the CDR3, the DNA is TGCGCCAGCAGCTTTGATGCCGCCCGAGGGGACATTCAGTACTTC. Translation gives CASSFDAARGDIQYF. Full variable domain (remainder filled in from reference TRBV5-1 and TRBJ2-4): KAGVTQTPRYLIKTRGQQVTLSCSPISGHRSVSWYQQTPGQGLQFLFEYFSETQRNKGNFPGRFSGRQFSNSRSEMNVSTLELGDSALYLCASSFDAARGDIQYFGAGTRLSVL.

This chain connects TRBV27 to TRBJ2-7; TRBD1 is a possible D gene (6 bases). V was pared by 0 bases and J by 3 bases, with 12 bases between. This CDR3 region has 15 residues. The germline V gene has CDR1 MNHEY and CDR2 SMNVEV (reference sequence). The CDR3 sequence is CASSLSWDTHYEQYF. The CDR3 DNA reads as TGTGCCAGCAGTTTATCCTGGGACACCCACTACGAGCAGTACTTC.

V is TRBV20-1 and J is TRBJ2-7; TRBD2 matches at 10 bases. The CDR3 runs 14 residues. Germline assignment: CDR1 DFQATT and CDR2 SNEGSKA (reference sequence). V shed 0 bases, J shed 7 bases, and the junction held 6 bases outside the gene matches. The CDR3: CSARDPRTSGEQYF. Here the CDR3 DNA reads TGCAGTGCTAGAGATCCGCGGACTAGCGGAGAGCAGTACTTC.

The chain employs TRBV10-3 and TRBJ2-1; D is uncertain. V was clipped by 2 bases and J by 4 bases, with 9 bases between them. Per the germline V gene, CDR1 is ENHRY and CDR2 is SYGVKD. The CDR3 covers 14 residues. CDR3: CAISEGADYNEQFF. The CDR3 region has the DNA TGTGCCATCAGTGAGGGTGCGGATTACAATGAGCAGTTCTTC.

This chain joins TRBV28 and TRBJ2-7; D is perhaps TRBD2 (5 bases). The CDR3 contains 15 residues. Deletions cut 3 bases from V and 4 bases from J, with 16 bases between. Per the germline V gene, CDR1 is MDHEN and CDR2 is SYDVKM. The CDR3 DNA reads as TGTGCCAGCAGTTTGGGAGTTGGACGGAGTTACGAGCAGTACTTC. Its protein product is CASSLGVGRSYEQYF.

This clonotype has at least ten counts. This chain uses TRBV4-3 with TRBJ2-6; unclear D gene. Per germline, CDR1 LGHNA and CDR2 YSLEER. The CDR3 spans 15 residues. Trimming pared 0 bases from V and 4 bases from J, leaving 7 bases between. In DNA, the CDR3 is TGCGCCAGCAGCCAAGAATTGGCCGGGGCCAACGTCCTGACTTTC. Translation gives CASSQELAGANVLTF.

Regarding this clonotype: At one end the junction does not follow the germline gene, possibly because of a read error. The chain combines TRBV4-2 with TRBJ1-4; no clear D. Germline V CDR1 and CDR2: LGHNA, YNFKEQ. The CDR3 length is 13 residues. This chain's CDR3 is CAGSPDLNEKLFF. DNA of the CDR3: TGTGCCGGCAGCCCAGACTTAAATGAAAAACTGTTTTTT.

The J gene is TRBJ2-3, the V gene TRBV5-1; D call uncertain. The CDR3 consists of 16 residues. V was pared by 0 bases and J by 0 bases, with 11 bases between. CDR1 and CDR2 (germline): SGHRS, YFSETQ. The CDR3 bases are TGCGCCAGCAGCTTGGCCTGGCGGACCAGCACAGATACGCAGTATTTT. Amino acids: CASSLAWRTSTDTQYF.

This clonotype appeared a single time. This chain connects TRBV6-5 to TRBJ2-3; TRBD1 agrees at 7 bases. The germline CDR1 and CDR2 sequences are MNHEY and SVGAGI. V lost 6 bases to trimming and J lost 8 bases; unmatched junction nucleotides: 8. The CDR3 sequence is 13 residues long. The CDR3 sequence is CASRGGPFGTQYF. The DNA for the CDR3 is TGTGCCAGCAGAGGGGGCCCATTTGGTACGCAGTATTTT.

This clonotype appeared a few times. This rearrangement joins TRBV12-3 or TRBV12-4 to TRBJ2-6, with D possibly called TRBD1 or TRBD2 (5 bases each). The length of the CDR3 is 16 residues. Trimming removed 6 bases at V and 4 bases at J, with 16 bases between. The CDR3 DNA is TGTGCCAGCAGATGGGACCGTCTTGGAGGGGCCAACGTCCTGACTTTC. This translates into CASRWDRLGGANVLTF.

The V and J genes are TRBV9 and TRBJ2-3, with 7 bases matching TRBD2. Per the germline V gene, CDR1 is SGDLS and CDR2 is YYNGEE. With V trimmed by 0 bases and J by 2 bases, 3 bases remained unmatched. The CDR3 is 15 amino acids. CDR3 sequence reads: CASSVDAGVTDTQYF. DNA for the CDR3: TGTGCCAGCAGCGTAGATGCGGGGGTCACAGATACGCAGTATTTT. Looking up the rest from reference TRBV9 and TRBJ2-3 gives the full variable domain: DSGVTQTPKHLITATGQRVTLRCSPRSGDLSVYWYQQSLDQGLQFLIQYYNGEERAKGNILERFSAQQFPDLHSELNLSSLELGDSALYFCASSVDAGVTDTQYFGPGTRLTVL.

On this clonotype: Its ends do not fully match the called genes, so a read error is possible. The rearrangement joins TRBV9 to TRBJ2-3; maybe TRBD1 (5 bases). Germline V CDR1 and CDR2: SGDLS, YYNGEE. The CDR3 consists of 18 residues. CDR3 in DNA: TGTGCCAGCAGCTTCGCAGAGCTATCCGGGTCTACCACAGGTACGCAGTTTTTT. Protein: CASSFAELSGSTTGTQFF. Together with reference TRBV9 and TRBJ2-3, the CDR3 gives the full variable domain: DSGVTQTPKHLITATGQRVTLRCSPRSGDLSVYWYQQSLDQGLQFLIQYYNGEERAKGNILERFSAQQFPDLHSELNLSSLELGDSALYFCASSFAELSGSTTGTQFFGPGTRLTVL.

This chain links TRBV7-9 with TRBJ2-7; D gene ambiguous. CDR3 size: 14 residues. Trimming removed 1 base at V and 2 bases at J, with 9 bases between. Germline CDR1 and CDR2: SEHNR and FQNEAQ (reference sequence). The CDR3 nucleotides are TGTGCCAGCAGCTTAGACGTGGTTCCCTACGAGCAGTACTTC. It is translated as CASSLDVVPYEQYF. Supplemented by reference TRBV7-9 and TRBJ2-7, the full variable domain reads DTGVSQNPRHKITKRGQNVTFRCDPISEHNRLYWYRQTLGQGPEFLTYFQNEAQLEKSRLLSDRFSAERPKGSFSTLEIQRTEQGDSAMYLCASSLDVVPYEQYFGPGTRLTVT.

Written as DNA, the CDR3 is TGTGCCAGCAGCTTAGTCAAGGATAATTCACCCCTCCACTTT. Amino acid sequence: CASSLVKDNSPLHF. The V and J genes are TRBV7-8 and TRBJ1-6; D is unclear. V lost 1 base to trimming and J lost 5 bases, with 6 bases between them. CDR3 length: 14 residues. Germline CDR1 is SGHVS and CDR2 is FQNEAQ.

In its sample, this clonotype was seen a few times. The chain links TRBV20-1 to TRBJ1-2; D not certain. V lost 1 base and J lost 8, with 17 bases in between. The CDR3 has 14 amino acids. Germline V gene sequence: CDR1 DFQATT, CDR2 SNEGSKA (reference sequence). Here the CDR3 DNA reads TGCAGTGCTAGAGTACAAGAAGGATCCCTGGGCTACACCTTC. It codes for CSARVQEGSLGYTF.

The chain links TRBV5-1 to TRBJ2-1; either TRBD1 or TRBD2 may supply D (6 bases each). Trimming pared 4 bases from V and 5 bases from J, leaving 16 bases between. Germline CDR1 reads SGHRS; CDR2 reads YFSETQ. This CDR3 comprises 15 residues. The CDR3 is CASSRGDGGNNEQFF. The DNA of the CDR3 is TGCGCCAGCAGCAGGGGGGACGGGGGCAACAATGAGCAGTTCTTC.

This clonotype is a singleton in its sample. The chain links TRBV9 to TRBJ2-1; a possible D gene is TRBD2 (6 bases). Trimming left V 4 bases short and J 5 bases short, with 19 bases between. This CDR3 region has 16 residues. In germline, CDR1 is SGDLS, CDR2 YYNGEE. CDR3: CASSPVPGSSDNEQFF. The CDR3 DNA reads TGTGCCAGCAGCCCTGTCCCCGGGAGTTCGGACAATGAGCAGTTCTTC.

The chain combines TRBV2 with TRBJ2-3, with D uncertain. Germline CDR1 SNHLY, CDR2 FYNNEI. CDR3 length: 14 residues. The ends were cut back, 3 bases at V and 0 bases at J, with 7 bases in the middle. The CDR3 loop is CASSERISTDTQYF. CDR3 nucleotide sequence: TGTGCCAGCAGTGAGCGGATAAGCACAGATACGCAGTATTTT.

In its sample, this clonotype was seen a few times. The chain links TRBV7-9 to TRBJ2-1; perhaps TRBD1 as D (6 bases). Deletions cut 5 bases from V and 7 bases from J, with 18 bases between. Per germline, CDR1 SEHNR and CDR2 FQNEAQ (reference sequence). The CDR3 has 15 residues. CDR3 DNA: TGTGCCAGCAGCCCGGAAGGGAGTACAGGGAATGAGCAGTTCTTC. This translates into CASSPEGSTGNEQFF.

The chain couples TRBV12-3 or TRBV12-4 to TRBJ2-3; no clear D. Trimming removed 5 bases at V and 4 bases at J, with 10 bases between. This CDR3 region has 13 residues. The DNA of the CDR3 is TGTGCCAGCAGTACGACTGGGCCAGATACGCAGTATTTT. This sequence encodes CASSTTGPDTQYF.